The rows below give T cell receptor beta chains drawn from one sample of a study of PD-L1 blockade in urothelial cancer. TCRdb's table, derived via immunoSEQ multiplex PCR, lists solely in-frame clones and lacks some. The sample holds more than 20,000 clones, around 88% seen once. This specimen was PBMCs, taken around atezolizumab (anti-PD-L1) treatment. All receptors derive from a man aged 50-59 years with urothelial cancer. CDR3s leave out the opening cysteine and the closing phenylalanine or tryptophan. Clone size, where shown, is once, few, many, or a class for clones that have expanded.

cdr3_aa	clone_size	v_call
ASKPGQGVHEQY	-	TRBV5-1
ASRGQWPFYNEQF	-	TRBV6-1
ASSTVYGGKLF	-	TRBV6-4
ASSSGLAETQY	-	TRBV18
ASSITGTLRAF	-	TRBV19
ASSLQGAGGSYNEQF	-	TRBV28
ASRKLASGTTSYNEQF	-	TRBV27
ASRRTSGRYEQY	-	TRBV6-5
ASSELAGGTDTQY	-	TRBV27
ASSSPSRPNSPLH	-	TRBV11-3
ASSQGRLTYEQY	once	TRBV14
ASGSQGATGNTIY	-	TRBV6-1
ASRRTSGGEKLF	-	TRBV6-1
ASRTTGTGANTGELF	-	TRBV19
ASSPGRGLAGGGVSYYNEQF	-	TRBV28
ASSAELSSYNSPLH	once	TRBV5-6
AIRTGTAYNSPLH	-	TRBV10-3
ASPTGGYEQY	-	TRBV6-1
ASSLADHPGGNTIY	-	TRBV7-8
ATSSSSPKDRGGKTQY	-	TRBV15
SVSPNGQGYNEQF	-	TRBV29-1
ATSRDIGYGETQY	once	TRBV15
ASSERGRDTQY	-	TRBV28
ASSPRTGGYT	-	TRBV7-2
ASRREEGGFYEQY	-	TRBV6-1
ASSIGLAVTGELF	-	TRBV19